This is a list of T cell receptor beta chains from one sample in a study of CD8 T cells in Susac syndrome. TCRdb analysed the immunoSEQ multiplex PCR reads with MiXCR anew, one entry per CDR3 protein. The sample has 150,000 to 200,000 distinct CDR3 sequences; around 95% are singletons. Sequenced material: CD4+ T cells from PBMCs. Receptor source: a human donor in good health. CDR3s leave out the opening cysteine and the closing phenylalanine or tryptophan. Each record gives: V gene, CDR3 protein.

v_gene: TRBV28; CDR3aa: ASSPPGIAYEQY
v_gene: TRBV23-1; CDR3aa: ARQGELYEQY
v_gene: TRBV28; CDR3aa: ASSLWGYNEQF
v_gene: TRBV7-2; CDR3aa: ASSLGGGKAYGYT
v_gene: TRBV25-1; CDR3aa: ASSESSGYT
v_gene: TRBV24-1; CDR3aa: ATSDSRSGGQETQY
v_gene: TRBV5-3; CDR3aa: ARSLWDRLRETQY
v_gene: TRBV18; CDR3aa: ASSPYSSYEQY
v_gene: TRBV20-1; CDR3aa: SASWDSGANVLT
v_gene: TRBV7-2; CDR3aa: ASSLPGGVFSYEQY
v_gene: TRBV20-1; CDR3aa: SPGSQETQY
v_gene: TRBV29-1; CDR3aa: SVNPFGEGSEAF
v_gene: TRBV2; CDR3aa: ASSATSGGGQETQY
v_gene: TRBV6-6; CDR3aa: ASSGETNEQF